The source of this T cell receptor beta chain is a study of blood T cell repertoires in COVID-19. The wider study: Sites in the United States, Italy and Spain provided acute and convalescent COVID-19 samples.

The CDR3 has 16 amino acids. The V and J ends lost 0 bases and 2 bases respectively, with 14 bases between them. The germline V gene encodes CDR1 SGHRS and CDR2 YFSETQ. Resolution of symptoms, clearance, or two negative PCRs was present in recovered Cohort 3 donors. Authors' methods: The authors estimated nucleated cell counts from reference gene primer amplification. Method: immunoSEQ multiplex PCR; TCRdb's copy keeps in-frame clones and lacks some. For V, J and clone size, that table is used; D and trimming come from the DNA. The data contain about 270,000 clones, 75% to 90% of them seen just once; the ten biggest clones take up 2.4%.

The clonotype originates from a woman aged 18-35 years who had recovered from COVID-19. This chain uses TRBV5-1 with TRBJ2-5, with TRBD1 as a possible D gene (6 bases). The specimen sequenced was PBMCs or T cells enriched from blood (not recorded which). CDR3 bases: TGCGCCAGCAGCTTGGAGCAAGGGGGATCACAAGAGACCCAGTACTTC. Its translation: CASSLEQGGSQETQYF.